One sample yielded the 2 T cell receptor beta chains listed below, sequenced in a study of long-term antiretroviral therapy in people with HIV. The run of the v3.0 immunoSEQ assay was at survey level. This table comes from immunoSEQ multiplex PCR, and its TCRdb copy is limited to in-frame clones, with some not included. Of 35,000 to 45,000 clones listed, about 93% were seen once; the top ten hold 3.6%. Sequenced here: unsorted PBMCs, sampled 4.1 years after starting antiretroviral therapy. The receptors were sampled from a woman aged 45 to 65 with HIV.

The V and J genes are TRBV7-8 and TRBJ2-3, with 12 bases identical to TRBD2. The CDR3 length is 15 residues. Losses at the gene ends were 4 bases for V and 3 bases for J; bases not matched to a gene: 2. Germline loops: CDR1 SGHVS, CDR2 FQNEAQ. For the CDR3, the DNA is TGTGCCAGCAGCTCACTAGCGGGGGGAACAGATACGCAGTATTTT. Its translation is CASSSLAGGTDTQYF.

This clone was seen only once. The chain recombines TRBV5-4 with TRBJ2-5, with D perhaps TRBD2 (5 bases). The CDR3 is made up of 15 amino acids. V was trimmed by 0 bases and J by 2 bases, leaving 11 bases between them. CDR1 is SGHNT, CDR2 YYREEE, per germline (reference sequence). This CDR3 reads CASSLVGNSQETQYF. DNA for the CDR3: TGTGCCAGCAGCTTGGTCGGGAATAGTCAAGAGACCCAGTACTTC. The full variable domain, with the rest looked up from reference TRBV5-4 and TRBJ2-5, is ETGVTQSPTHLIKTRGQQVTLRCSSQSGHNTVSWYQQALGQGPQFIFQYYREEENGRGNFPPRFSGLQFPNYSSELNVNALELDDSALYLCASSLVGNSQETQYFGPGTRLLVL.